This T cell receptor beta chain was documented in a study of cytomegalovirus exposure and HLA in healthy donors. Whole-study findings and limits: HLA alleles showed associations with 16,951 TCR beta sequences in a later analysis, at a 0.05 false discovery rate.

Primers included in the PCR were 60 Vbeta and 13 Jbeta primers. Using immunoSEQ multiplex PCR, the repertoire was profiled, and TCRdb retains in-frame clones only, with some absent. This sample has 200,000 or so clones, with approximately 70% found just once. Germline V gene lookup returns CDR1 MDHEN and CDR2 SYDVKM. The V and J ends lost 3 bases and 2 bases respectively, with 17 bases between them. CDR3 length: 17 residues. To note about this clone: The antigen is not known.

Material for sequencing was PBMCs. This TCR came from a middle-aged man in good health and CMV-seropositive. This chain links TRBV28 with TRBJ1-5; D is possibly TRBD1 (6 bases). CDR3 sequence: CASSLAHRDFGNQPQHF. The CDR3 DNA reads as TGTGCCAGCAGTTTGGCCCACAGGGATTTCGGCAATCAGCCCCAGCATTTT.